The rows below give T cell receptor beta chains drawn from one sample of a study of T cell responses to AZD1222 COVID-19 vaccine. Profiled with immunoSEQ multiplex PCR; TCRdb holds only in-frame clones, not every one. The sample lists some 130,000 clones, 93% seen once, with under 4% in the top ten. Sequences were derived from peripheral blood, sampled on day 0 of AZD1222 vaccination. The receptors derive from an adult in good health. CDR3s leave out the opening cysteine and the closing phenylalanine or tryptophan. The size entry is marked missing in some rows and otherwise reads once, few, many or a size class.

clone_size: -; v_call: TRBV5-8; j_call: TRBJ2-1; cdr3_aa: ASSLAGLTDSYNEQF
clone_size: -; v_call: TRBV18; j_call: TRBJ2-2; cdr3_aa: ASQRDRGNTGELF
clone_size: -; v_call: TRBV6-5; j_call: TRBJ2-6; cdr3_aa: ASTDSGANVLT
clone_size: -; v_call: TRBV10-2; j_call: TRBJ1-5; cdr3_aa: ASSEIRWQPQH
clone_size: once; v_call: TRBV28; j_call: TRBJ1-2; cdr3_aa: ASSFDNYGYT
clone_size: -; v_call: TRBV5-1; j_call: TRBJ2-2; cdr3_aa: ASRLGGSNTGELF
clone_size: -; v_call: TRBV12-3/TRBV12-4; j_call: TRBJ1-1; cdr3_aa: ASSLGGNTEAF
clone_size: -; v_call: TRBV7-8; j_call: TRBJ2-3; cdr3_aa: ASSPGGVTQY
clone_size: -; v_call: TRBV7-2; j_call: TRBJ2-3; cdr3_aa: ASSKTSGSPQGTQY
clone_size: once; v_call: TRBV2; j_call: TRBJ1-1; cdr3_aa: ARRDRAHTEAF
clone_size: once; v_call: TRBV29-1; j_call: TRBJ2-7; cdr3_aa: SVGASGRAEQY
clone_size: once; v_call: TRBV7-2; j_call: TRBJ2-1; cdr3_aa: ASQRISYNEQF
clone_size: -; v_call: TRBV10-3; j_call: TRBJ2-7; cdr3_aa: AISVGYEQY
clone_size: -; v_call: TRBV28; j_call: TRBJ2-1; cdr3_aa: GTGQVAYNEQF
clone_size: -; v_call: TRBV12-3/TRBV12-4; j_call: TRBJ1-2; cdr3_aa: ASSPLQSYT
clone_size: -; v_call: TRBV7-8; j_call: TRBJ2-7; cdr3_aa: ASSLEALGRSIYEQY
clone_size: -; v_call: TRBV11-1; j_call: TRBJ1-2; cdr3_aa: ASSFRQGFTEGYT
clone_size: once; v_call: TRBV2; j_call: TRBJ2-3; cdr3_aa: ASRRTSGMRDTQY
clone_size: once; v_call: TRBV7-9; j_call: TRBJ1-4; cdr3_aa: ASSLGQQYNEKLF
clone_size: -; v_call: TRBV28; j_call: TRBJ1-1; cdr3_aa: ASTRTGGLDTEAF
clone_size: -; v_call: TRBV7-2; j_call: TRBJ1-2; cdr3_aa: ASSLQTGIGYT
clone_size: -; v_call: TRBV5-6; j_call: TRBJ2-1; cdr3_aa: ASSLGDREINEQF
clone_size: -; v_call: TRBV5-1; j_call: TRBJ1-1; cdr3_aa: ASSLARITEAF